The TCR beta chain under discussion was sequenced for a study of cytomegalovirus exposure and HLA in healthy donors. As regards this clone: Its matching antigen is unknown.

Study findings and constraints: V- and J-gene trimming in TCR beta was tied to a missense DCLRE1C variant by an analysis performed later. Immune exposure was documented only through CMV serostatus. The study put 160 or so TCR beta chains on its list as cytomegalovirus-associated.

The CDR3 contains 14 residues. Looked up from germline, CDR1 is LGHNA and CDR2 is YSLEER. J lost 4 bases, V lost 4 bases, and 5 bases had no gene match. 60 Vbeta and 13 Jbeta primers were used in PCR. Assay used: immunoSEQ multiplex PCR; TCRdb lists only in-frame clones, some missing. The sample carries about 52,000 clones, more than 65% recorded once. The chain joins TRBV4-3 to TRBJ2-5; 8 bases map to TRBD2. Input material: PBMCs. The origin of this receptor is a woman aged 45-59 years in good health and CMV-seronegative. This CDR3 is CASSPQAGGETQYF. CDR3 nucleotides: TGCGCCAGCAGCCCCCAGGCGGGGGGAGAGACCCAGTACTTC.